Below, one T cell receptor beta chain is given with its context. These data come from a study of blood T cell repertoires in COVID-19. The germline CDR1 and CDR2 sequences are MNHEY and SMNVEV (reference sequence). This CDR3 is built from 14 residues. Trimming removed 3 bases from V and 6 bases from J, with 14 bases in between. Measured with immunoSEQ multiplex PCR; TCRdb has only the in-frame clones, and not every one. This sample has about 400,000 clones; approximately 88% occur once, and the top ten carry over 1%. Sequenced material: peripheral blood. The chain links TRBV27 to TRBJ1-2; D may be TRBD1 (6 bases). This TCR came from a man aged 40-49 years with acute or convalescent COVID-19. In nucleotides, the CDR3 is TGTGCCAGCAGTTTTTCCCCAGGGGCGGATGGCTACACCTTC. Translated, it gives CASSFSPGADGYTF.